This is a list of T cell receptor beta chains from one sample in a study of response to subunit inactivated influenza vaccine. TCRdb recomputed calls from the RT-PCR reads with MiXCR, one row per CDR3 protein. This sample has 800,000 to 1,000,000 distinct CDR3 sequences; about 20% occur once, and the top ten carry around 9.6%. Source: PBMCs from blood, taken about 5 days after vaccination. These receptor sequences come from a man aged 50 to 59 who received an inactivated influenza vaccine. The conserved cysteine and the conserved F or W are not part of the CDR3 here.

TRBV29-1	TRBJ1-2	SVTGTVGGYT
TRBV12-3/TRBV12-4	TRBJ1-5	ASSLGVGNSNQPQH
TRBV29-1	TRBJ2-3	SVDSRGSTDTQY
TRBV20-1	TRBJ2-2	SARDTSVNTGELF
TRBV10-3	TRBJ2-3	AISLAASTDTQY
TRBV20-1	TRBJ2-7	SARDVRYEQY
TRBV10-1	TRBJ2-3	ASSDYGQTTDTQY
TRBV9	TRBJ2-1	ASSVGLAAYNEQF
TRBV5-1	TRBJ2-7	ASSSWWGYEQY
TRBV7-7	TRBJ2-2	ASSLAVRGANTGELF
TRBV10-3	TRBJ2-7	AISEGQANVLYEQY
TRBV4-3	TRBJ2-5	ASSQSSGISETQY
TRBV5-1	TRBJ2-5	ASSRGTSGKETQY
TRBV29-1	TRBJ1-5	SVALGTNQPQH
TRBV20-1	TRBJ2-1	SASGTSGKIYNEQF
TRBV7-9	TRBJ1-1	ASSLSEAGKAF
TRBV7-3	TRBJ2-1	ASSHLAASYNEQF
TRBV6-2/TRBV6-3	TRBJ2-5	ASSRTLTIQETQY
TRBV29-1	TRBJ2-6	SVEDAPRVGSGANVLT
TRBV29-1	TRBJ2-3	SVHRGRTDTQY
TRBV6-2/TRBV6-3	TRBJ1-1	ASRPTGSAEAF
TRBV4-3	TRBJ1-2	ASSQDSVQGRRGYT
TRBV7-2	TRBJ2-7	ASSPQGLAGTYEQY
TRBV12-3/TRBV12-4	TRBJ2-1	ASSFGTGNEQF
TRBV6-2/TRBV6-3	TRBJ2-1	ASADRSHYNEQF
TRBV9	TRBJ1-4	ASSPYRDQHEKLF
TRBV7-2	TRBJ2-7	ASSFSNHYEQY
TRBV29-1	TRBJ1-1	SVTRMGNTEAF
TRBV20-1	TRBJ2-2	SAEDRTGELF
TRBV12-3/TRBV12-4	TRBJ2-3	ASSRAGGSTDTQY
TRBV6-2/TRBV6-3	TRBJ1-1	ASKTDRGPFMNTEAF
TRBV20-1	TRBJ2-2	SAKNGGSTGELF
TRBV29-1	TRBJ2-3	SVESATTSGRDTQY
TRBV18	TRBJ2-3	ASSPAGVSTDTQY
TRBV5-1	TRBJ2-7	ASSPLSGGPAREQY
TRBV7-2	TRBJ2-1	ASSNPGRRDSYNEQF
TRBV7-7	TRBJ2-1	ASSPKPVGKQF
TRBV6-1	TRBJ1-4	ASRTQANNEKLF
TRBV10-3	TRBJ2-5	AISRVAGVSEETQY
TRBV18	TRBJ2-3	ASSPLTRGGADTQY
TRBV10-2	TRBJ2-2	ASSPRGYRFPGELF
TRBV5-1	TRBJ2-1	ASSLESGAFLNEQF
TRBV7-6	TRBJ2-2	ATHRGIGELF
TRBV29-1	TRBJ1-2	SVEDPWVQGNSRRTQWGYT
TRBV4-1	TRBJ1-2	ASSQGTGGLGGYT
TRBV24-1	TRBJ2-5	ATSEAGRRTQY
TRBV7-6	TRBJ2-5	ASSLHPGQGGQETQY
TRBV11-1	TRBJ2-7	ASSSMPSHYEQY
TRBV7-7	TRBJ2-3	ASSLGVRGSADTQY
TRBV20-1	TRBJ1-1	SARDGGFVAF
TRBV12-3/TRBV12-4	TRBJ1-6	ASSWQGRSPLH
TRBV3-1	TRBJ1-5	ASSQGWGNSNQPQH
TRBV28	TRBJ1-1	ASSLRIGDTEAF
TRBV19	TRBJ2-1	ASSPSGTPSSNEQF
TRBV5-1	TRBJ2-5	ASSPGTGVRETQY
TRBV12-3/TRBV12-4	TRBJ2-5	ASSSPPGTQY
TRBV5-1	TRBJ2-3	ASSATGTAVRDTQY
TRBV12-3/TRBV12-4	TRBJ2-1	ASSSRTGRNEQF
TRBV7-8	TRBJ2-1	ASSLARLAGYGEQF